The entry below describes one TCR beta chain. What it binds is not known. Primers: 60 Vbeta forward and 13 Jbeta reverse. Assay: immunoSEQ multiplex PCR; the TCRdb copy retains only in-frame clones and omits some. This table holds 130,000 to 150,000 clones. The germline V gene encodes CDR1 SGHTA and CDR2 FQGNSA. The CDR3 spans 14 residues. Trimming shortened V by 3 bases and J by 0 bases, and 9 bases separated the two germline ends. These data are taken from a study of cytomegalovirus exposure and HLA in healthy donors. All donors participated as healthy donors of bone marrow. Study-level findings and limits: In a later analysis, TCR beta V- and J-gene trimming was associated with a missense DCLRE1C variant. Accurate prediction of most subjects' HLA-A and HLA-B alleles from TCR beta sequences was reported.

The gene calls are TRBV7-2 and TRBJ2-7; D remains ambiguous. This TCR was sampled from a woman in her forties or fifties in good health and CMV-seronegative. The sequencing input was PBMCs. The CDR3 is CASSFSSNSYEQYF. As DNA, the CDR3 is TGTGCCAGCAGCTTCTCTAGTAACTCCTACGAGCAGTACTTC.